This T cell receptor (beta chain) was identified during a study of cytomegalovirus exposure and HLA in healthy donors. Study-level results: In a later analysis, at a false discovery rate of 0.05, 17,000 or so TCR beta sequences were associated with HLA alleles. Clonal expansion was found to be greater in HLA-associated TCR beta chains than in equally common others in a later analysis. In an earlier analysis, in roughly 580 donors, most V segments appeared productive either ~87% or ~30% of the time.

In the PCR, 60 Vbeta and 13 Jbeta primers were used. Sequenced by immunoSEQ multiplex PCR; TCRdb stores in-frame clones only, minus some. Among 150,000 to 200,000 clones listed, roughly 80% were seen once. The CDR3 spans 13 residues. The V end was cut by 6 bases, the J end by 5 bases, with 11 bases between. Germline CDR1 is MDHEN and CDR2 is SYDVKM. About this clone: Its antigen is not known.

The genes are TRBV28 and TRBJ1-5; D possibly corresponds to TRBD1 (6 bases). The TCR comes from a man between 18 and 29 years old in good health and CMV-seropositive. Source material: PBMCs. CDR3 DNA: TGTGCCAGCAGCCGACCAGGGGATCAGCCCCAGCATTTT. Encoded protein: CASSRPGDQPQHF.